This entry lists 16 T cell receptor beta chains sequenced from one sample in a study of early T cells in non-severe SARS-CoV-2 infection. TCRdb independently ran MiXCR on the 5' RACE reads; one entry per CDR3 protein. This sample yields about 40,000 distinct CDR3 sequences, of which roughly 4.3% are seen a single time; around 4.7% belongs to the top ten. The specimen sequenced was whole blood. The receptor set was obtained from an adult who was a healthcare worker with PCR-confirmed SARS-CoV-2 infection or an uninfected control (not recorded which).

V and J are TRBV11-2 and TRBJ2-1; 11 bases are shared with TRBD2. The germline gives CDR1 SGHAT, CDR2 FQNNGV. This CDR3 is 16 amino acids long. Unmatched junction bases numbered 9, after V lost 2 bases and J lost 9 bases. The CDR3 DNA reads as TGTGCCAGCAGCTTAAAGTCTAGCGGGGGGTCGAGTGAGCAGTTCTTC. Translating it yields CASSLKSSGGSSEQFF. Filled out from reference TRBV11-2 and TRBJ2-1, the complete variable domain reads EAGVAQSPRYKIIEKRQSVAFWCNPISGHATLYWYQQILGQGPKLLIQFQNNGVVDDSQLPKDRFSAERLKGVDSTLKIQPAKLEDSAVYLCASSLKSSGGSSEQFFGPGTRLTVL.

This clonotype was counted many times. The rearrangement joins TRBV20-1 to TRBJ2-1; 11 bases match TRBD2. Trimming took 0 bases from V and 0 from J; bases not matched to a gene: 4. The CDR3 runs 17 residues. Looked up from germline, CDR1 is DFQATT and CDR2 is SNEGSKA (reference sequence). The CDR3 loop is CSARDLTSGSSYNEQFF. Written as DNA, the CDR3 is TGCAGTGCTAGAGATCTTACTAGCGGGAGCTCCTACAATGAGCAGTTCTTC.

At least ten counts were recorded for this clonotype. The CDR3 is CASRQGRGETQYF. The CDR3 DNA is TGTGCCAGCAGACAGGGGAGGGGGGAGACCCAGTACTTC. The J gene is TRBJ2-5, the V gene TRBV12-3 or TRBV12-4; tentatively, D is TRBD1 or TRBD2 (7 bases each). V lost 6 bases, J lost 5 bases, and 13 bases lay in between. This CDR3 has 13 residues.

V is TRBV7-9 and J is TRBJ2-3; D not certain. This CDR3 has 13 residues. CDR1 is SEHNR, CDR2 FQNEAQ, per germline (reference sequence). Trimming pared 3 bases from V and 6 bases from J, leaving 10 bases between. CDR3 sequence (DNA): TGTGCCAGCAGCTTTGGGGTGGGCGATACGCAGTATTTT. Protein product: CASSFGVGDTQYF.

This clonotype was picked up many times. CDR3 in amino acids: CASKGTLVEKLFF. CDR3 in DNA: TGTGCCAGCAAAGGGACTCTTGTTGAAAAACTGTTTTTT. V is TRBV27 and J is TRBJ1-4, with a possible D match to TRBD1 (5 bases). The CDR3 runs 13 residues. The germline CDR1 and CDR2 sequences are MNHEY and SMNVEV (reference sequence). V was cut by 7 bases and J by 7 bases, with 13 bases left in between.

Details on this clonotype: This clone may be a read error of a much larger clone one base away. V usage is TRBV4-1 and J usage is TRBJ1-1; D gene unclear. The germline V gene encodes CDR1 MGHRA and CDR2 YSYEKL. The CDR3 has 15 amino acids. V lost 2 bases to trimming and J lost 3 bases, with 13 bases between them. The CDR3 DNA is TGCGCCAGCAGCCAACGTAGAGTGGGTGACACTGAAGCTTTCTTT. Its protein product is CASSQRRVGDTEAFF.

The chain couples TRBV4-3 to TRBJ2-2; TRBD1 aligns across 7 bases. Germline V gene data show CDR1 as LGHNA and CDR2 as YSLEER. The CDR3 sequence is 17 residues long. V shed 4 bases and J 3 bases; nucleotides not matched to a gene: 11. The CDR3 sequence is CASSPQPRGGDTGELFF. DNA for the CDR3: TGCGCCAGCAGCCCACAACCTAGAGGGGGCGACACCGGGGAGCTGTTTTTT.

This clonotype showed up many times. This chain links TRBV27 with TRBJ2-3; D remains unclear. CDR3 length equals 12 residues. Germline values: CDR1 MNHEY, CDR2 SMNVEV (reference sequence). V lost 6 bases and J lost 2, with 6 bases in between. Here the CDR3 reads CASRSVTDTQYF. In nucleotides, the CDR3 is TGTGCCAGCAGATCGGTCACAGATACGCAGTATTTT.

There are many counts of this clonotype. This sequence joins TRBV20-1 and TRBJ1-2; no clear D. Germline V lookup: CDR1 DFQATT, CDR2 SNEGSKA (reference sequence). The CDR3 runs 12 residues. The V and J ends lost 4 bases and 4 bases respectively, with 10 bases between them. CDR3 residues: CSAIEKAYGYTF. The CDR3 DNA reads TGCAGTGCTATAGAGAAAGCCTATGGCTACACCTTC.

This clonotype was detected ten times or more. The chain combines TRBV28 with TRBJ1-1; D is perhaps TRBD1 (6 bases). V was trimmed by 3 bases and J by 2 bases, leaving 13 bases between them. Per the germline V gene, CDR1 is MDHEN and CDR2 is SYDVKM. This CDR3 is built from 15 residues. This chain's CDR3 is CASSFSQGPNTEAFF. CDR3 bases: TGTGCCAGCAGTTTCTCCCAGGGGCCAAACACTGAAGCTTTCTTT. The full variable domain, completed using reference TRBV28 and TRBJ1-1, is DVKVTQSSRYLVKRTGEKVFLECVQDMDHENMFWYRQDPGLGLRLIYFSYDVKMKEKGDIPEGYSVSREKKERFSLILESASTNQTSMYLCASSFSQGPNTEAFFGQGTRLTVV.

This chain uses TRBV13 with TRBJ1-1; D ambiguous. Deletions cut 3 bases from V and 6 bases from J, with 11 bases between. The CDR3 is 13 residues long. The germline V gene has CDR1 PRHDT and CDR2 FYEKMQ (reference sequence). For the CDR3, the DNA is TGTGCCAGCAGCTTTGGCCTCCTACCTGAAGCTTTCTTT. Protein sequence: CASSFGLLPEAFF.

This clonotype was seen ten or more times. The chain uses TRBV5-5 and TRBJ1-4, with TRBD1 as a possible D gene (5 bases). Germline V lookup: CDR1 SGHKS, CDR2 YYEKEE (reference sequence). Trimming took 0 bases from V and 5 from J, leaving 14 bases between them. The CDR3 consists of 16 residues. The CDR3 DNA sequence: TGTGCCAGCAGCTTGGGATGGGCAGGGAAGAATGAAAAACTGTTTTTT. Encoded protein: CASSLGWAGKNEKLFF.

The table lists this clonotype with many counts. V is TRBV2 and J is TRBJ2-5; D is uncertain. V lost 3 bases, J lost 7 bases, and 3 bases lay in between. The CDR3 covers 10 residues. Germline V gene sequence: CDR1 SNHLY, CDR2 FYNNEI. The CDR3 bases are TGTGCCAGCAGTGAGGTGACCCAGTACTTC. Its protein product is CASSEVTQYF.

This clonotype was seen ten or more times. The chain carries TRBV20-1 and TRBJ1-5; D ambiguous. V was shortened by 3 bases and J by 5 bases, with 14 bases between the two germline ends. The V gene's germline CDR1 is DFQATT and CDR2 SNEGSKA (reference sequence). The CDR3 totals 14 residues. The DNA of the CDR3 is TGCAGTGCTAGGGATGACAAACCGGATCAGCCCCAGCATTTT. It is translated as CSARDDKPDQPQHF.

This clonotype came up many times. This chain links TRBV18 with TRBJ2-3; perhaps TRBD1 as D (5 bases). The CDR3 is made up of 16 amino acids. V lost 1 base to trimming and J lost 2 bases, with 13 bases between them. Germline assignment: CDR1 KGHSH and CDR2 LQKENI. The CDR3 reads CASSPLSRVATDTQYF. Written as DNA, the CDR3 is TGTGCCAGCTCACCACTTAGCAGGGTGGCCACAGATACGCAGTATTTT.

This clonotype appeared a few times. The gene calls are TRBV7-2 and TRBJ2-1; 8 bases align to TRBD2. The CDR3 sequence is 15 residues long. J gave up 5 bases and V 8 bases, and 11 bases lay outside the gene matches. The germline CDR1 and CDR2 sequences are SGHTA and FQGNSA. CDR3 region: CASLPGTRSDNEQFF. The CDR3 nucleotides read TGTGCCAGCCTACCGGGGACTAGATCCGACAATGAGCAGTTCTTC.